A single sample gave rise to the 14 T cell receptor beta chains below, sequenced in a study of T cell repertoires in cytomegalovirus infection. TCRdb independently ran MiXCR on the reads; one entry per CDR3 protein. Altogether some 160,000 distinct CDR3 sequences are present, over 15% being singletons, with the ten largest covering around a sixth. The sequencing input was CD8+ T cells from PBMCs. These TCRs come from a human donor in good health (CMV status not recorded). Some clones in this sample may be carry-over from other donors' samples.

This clonotype was counted between two and nine times. The chain combines TRBV7-3 with TRBJ2-7; D unresolved. Trimming removed 2 bases at V and 5 bases at J, with 13 bases between. In germline, CDR1 is SGHTA, CDR2 FQGTGA. The CDR3 is 14 amino acids. The CDR3 sequence: CASSLSSSSHEQYF. The DNA of the CDR3 is TGTGCCAGCAGCTTATCGTCCTCTAGTCACGAGCAGTACTTC.

The CDR3 here is CSVDSDLAGGPGEQFF. Written as DNA, the CDR3 is TGCAGCGTTGATTCTGATTTAGCGGGGGGGCCGGGGGAGCAGTTCTTC. The chain joins TRBV29-1 to TRBJ2-1; TRBD2 agrees at 11 bases. Germline loops: CDR1 SQVTM, CDR2 ANQGSEA. The CDR3 contains 16 residues. The V segment lost 3 bases and the J segment 10 bases; nucleotides outside the gene matches: 14.

V gene TRBV12-3 or TRBV12-4 combines with J gene TRBJ2-1, with D possibly TRBD1 on 6 matching bases. V shed 6 bases and J shed 4 bases, with 13 bases lying between them. The CDR3 length is 14 residues. The CDR3 sequence is CASSTGTRYNEQFF. CDR3 nucleotides: TGTGCCAGCAGCACCGGGACAAGGTACAATGAGCAGTTCTTC.

This chain joins TRBV28 and TRBJ2-1; D is ambiguous. The V gene lost 3 bases and the J gene lost 4 bases, with 10 bases spanning the gap. The CDR3 runs 14 residues. In germline, CDR1 is MDHEN, CDR2 SYDVKM. The CDR3 sequence: CASSFLVLYNEQFF. The CDR3 DNA reads TGTGCCAGCAGTTTCCTAGTTCTTTACAATGAGCAGTTCTTC.

The chain links TRBV29-1 to TRBJ2-1; D gene uncertain. CDR3 length equals 11 residues. Germline CDR1 SQVTM, CDR2 ANQGSEA. V lost 6 bases to trimming and J lost 7 bases, with 10 bases between them. The CDR3 protein is CSVPEWNEQFF. The CDR3 DNA reads as TGCAGCGTCCCTGAGTGGAATGAGCAGTTCTTC.

The table lists this clonotype with a few counts. The chain combines TRBV7-2 with TRBJ2-7, with a possible D match to TRBD1 (5 bases). V lost 5 bases, J lost 6 bases, and 20 bases lay in between. Germline-derived CDR1 and CDR2 are SGHTA and FQGNSA. This CDR3 has 15 residues. CDR3 region: CASSPRQNLGSEQYF. In DNA form, the CDR3 reads TGTGCCAGCAGCCCCCGACAGAATTTGGGATCCGAGCAGTACTTC. Based on the CDR3 plus reference TRBV7-2 and TRBJ2-7, the full variable domain is GAGVSQSPSNKVTEKGKDVELRCDPISGHTALYWYRQSLGQGLEFLIYFQGNSAPDKSGLPSDRFSAERTGGSVSTLTIQRTQQEDSAVYLCASSPRQNLGSEQYFGPGTRLTVT.

This clonotype was seen more than once but under ten times. The chain employs TRBV19 and TRBJ2-7; D may correspond to TRBD1 or TRBD2 (5 bases each). Germline CDR1 is LNHDA and CDR2 is SQIVND (reference sequence). The ends were cut back, 1 base at V and 2 bases at J, with 24 bases in the middle. The CDR3 is 19 amino acids. The CDR3 here is CASSIARDPRSPRPYEQYF. In DNA, the CDR3 is TGTGCCAGTAGTATAGCGAGGGACCCGAGGTCCCCAAGGCCCTACGAGCAGTACTTC.

This clonotype came up many times. The chain employs TRBV7-2 and TRBJ2-3, with D tentatively TRBD2 (5 bases). The CDR3 is 17 amino acids. Germline lookup yields CDR1 SGHTA and CDR2 FQGNSA. V shed 7 bases and J shed 0 bases, with 20 bases lying between them. The CDR3 DNA is TGTGCCAGCACCCTAAGGCCGGTAGCGACTAGCACAGATACGCAGTATTTT. Translated, it gives CASTLRPVATSTDTQYF.

This chain uses TRBV20-1 with TRBJ2-2; no clear D gene. Trimming stripped 2 bases from V and 3 bases from J, with 7 bases between. This CDR3 contains 13 residues. CDR1 DFQATT and CDR2 SNEGSKA come from the germline V gene (reference sequence). The CDR3 loop reads CSARLPHTGELFF. CDR3 coding DNA: TGCAGTGCTAGACTTCCACACACCGGGGAGCTGTTTTTT.

The V and J genes are TRBV7-4 and TRBJ2-2; 8 positions match TRBD1. V shed 5 bases, J shed 1 base, and the junction held 3 bases outside the gene matches. Germline CDR1 reads SGHVT; CDR2 reads SQSDAQ. CDR3 size: 15 residues. For the CDR3, the DNA is TGTGCCAGCAGCCCCGGGACAGGGAACACCGGGGAGCTGTTTTTT. Encoded protein: CASSPGTGNTGELFF.

Only a few counts were recorded for this clonotype. The chain couples TRBV28 to TRBJ2-4, with D unresolved. V was shortened by 4 bases and J by 1 base, with 17 bases between the two germline ends. The CDR3 loop spans 17 amino acids. Germline values: CDR1 MDHEN, CDR2 SYDVKM. CDR3 coding DNA: TGTGCCAGCAGTTCCGGCCCTTTAGAAGATGCCAAAAACATTCAGTACTTC. This codes for CASSSGPLEDAKNIQYF.

This chain joins TRBV7-9 and TRBJ2-1, with 8 bases fitting TRBD2. V was clipped by 9 bases and J by 6 bases; unmatched bases: 10. The CDR3 sequence is 14 residues long. Germline loops: CDR1 SEHNR, CDR2 FQNEAQ (reference sequence). CDR3 protein: CASGPGGGSNEQFF. The CDR3 region has the DNA TGTGCCAGTGGGCCGGGCGGGGGGTCCAATGAGCAGTTCTTC.

This clonotype was found a few times. The chain's CDR3 is CASSYSEGPVGQVRYEQFF. The CDR3 DNA sequence: TGTGCCAGCAGTTACTCGGAGGGCCCGGTGGGGCAAGTACGCTACGAGCAGTTCTTC. The gene calls are TRBV6-2 or TRBV6-3 and TRBJ2-1, with a tentative D call TRBD2 (6 bases). The CDR3 runs 19 residues. V lost 0 bases to trimming and J lost 10 bases, with 28 bases between them. Germline loops: CDR1 MNHEY, CDR2 SVGEGT.

This clonotype occurred a few times. V gene TRBV14 combines with J gene TRBJ1-1; maybe TRBD1 (6 bases). The germline gives CDR1 SGHDN, CDR2 FVKESK. V lost 6 bases and J 3 bases, leaving 11 bases between the germline ends. The CDR3 totals 13 residues. The CDR3 DNA sequence: TGTGCCAGCAGGATTCAGGGGTACACTGAAGCTTTCTTT. This translates into CASRIQGYTEAFF. The whole variable domain, filled in from reference TRBV14 and TRBJ1-1, reads EAGVTQFPSHSVIEKGQTVTLRCDPISGHDNLYWYRRVMGKEIKFLLHFVKESKQDESGMPNNRFLAERTGGTYSTLKVQPAELEDSGVYFCASRIQGYTEAFFGQGTRLTVV.